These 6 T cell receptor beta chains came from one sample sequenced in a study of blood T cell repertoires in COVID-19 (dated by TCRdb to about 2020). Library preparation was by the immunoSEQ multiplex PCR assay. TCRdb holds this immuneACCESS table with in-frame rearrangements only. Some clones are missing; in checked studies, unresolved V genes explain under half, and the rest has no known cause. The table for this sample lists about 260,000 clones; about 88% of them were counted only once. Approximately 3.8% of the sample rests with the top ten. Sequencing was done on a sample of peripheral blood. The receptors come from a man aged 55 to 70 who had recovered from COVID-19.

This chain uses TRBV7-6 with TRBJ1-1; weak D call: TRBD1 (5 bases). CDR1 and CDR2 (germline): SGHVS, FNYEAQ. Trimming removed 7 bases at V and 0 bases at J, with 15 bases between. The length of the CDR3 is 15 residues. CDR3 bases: TGTGCCAGCACCCAAGGGGCCTTATTGAACACTGAAGCTTTCTTT. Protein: CASTQGALLNTEAFF. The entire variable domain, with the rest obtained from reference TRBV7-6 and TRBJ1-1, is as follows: GAGVSQSPRYKVTKRGQDVALRCDPISGHVSLYWYRQALGQGPEFLTYFNYEAQQDKSGLPNDRFSAERPEGSISTLTIQRTEQRDSAMYRCASTQGALLNTEAFFGQGTRLTVV.

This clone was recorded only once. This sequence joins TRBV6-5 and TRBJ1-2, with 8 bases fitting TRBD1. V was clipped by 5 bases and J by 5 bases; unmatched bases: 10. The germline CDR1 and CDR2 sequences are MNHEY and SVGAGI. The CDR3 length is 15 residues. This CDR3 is CASSTRTGREYGYTF. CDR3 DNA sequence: TGTGCCAGCAGTACTCGGACAGGGCGGGAGTATGGCTACACCTTC.

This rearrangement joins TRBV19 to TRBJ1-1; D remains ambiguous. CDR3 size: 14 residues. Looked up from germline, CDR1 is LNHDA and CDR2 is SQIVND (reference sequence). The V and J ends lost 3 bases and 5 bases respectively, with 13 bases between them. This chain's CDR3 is CASSIPGPGTEAFF. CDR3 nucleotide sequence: TGTGCCAGTAGTATCCCAGGCCCCGGAACTGAAGCTTTCTTT.

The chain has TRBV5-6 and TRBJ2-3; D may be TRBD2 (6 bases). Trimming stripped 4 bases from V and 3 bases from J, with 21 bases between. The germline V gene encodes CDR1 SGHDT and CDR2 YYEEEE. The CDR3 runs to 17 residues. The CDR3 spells CASSHSPWGERTDTQYF. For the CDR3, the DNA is TGTGCCAGCAGCCATAGCCCTTGGGGGGAGCGTACAGATACGCAGTATTTT.

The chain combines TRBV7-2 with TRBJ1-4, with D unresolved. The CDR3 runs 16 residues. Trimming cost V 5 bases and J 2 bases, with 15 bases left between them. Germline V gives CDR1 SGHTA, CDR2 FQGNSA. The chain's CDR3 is CASSPARVRTNEKLFF. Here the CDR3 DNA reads TGTGCCAGCAGCCCAGCGAGGGTCAGGACTAATGAAAAACTGTTTTTT.

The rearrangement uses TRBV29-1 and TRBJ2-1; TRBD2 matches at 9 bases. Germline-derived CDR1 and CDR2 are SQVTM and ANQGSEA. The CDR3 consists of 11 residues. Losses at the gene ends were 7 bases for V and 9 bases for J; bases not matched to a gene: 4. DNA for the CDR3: TGCAGCGCTGGCGGGGGGGGTGAGCAGTTCTTC. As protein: CSAGGGGEQFF.